Listed below are T cell receptor beta chains from one sample, sequenced in a study of blood T cells in healthy people across ages. MiXCR, run by TCRdb on the 5' RACE reads, gives a single entry per CDR3 protein. The sample lists approximately 670,000 distinct CDR3 sequences; 40% to 45% were seen once. Sequenced input: blood. These receptors were collected from an elderly man in good health. Both conserved end residues are part of each CDR3. The D gene is left open where the match is weak. Some rows have no size entry. The others give once, few or many, or a class for an expanded clone.

j_call: TRBJ2-5
clone_size: .
d_call: .
v_call: TRBV4-3
cdr3_length: 14
cdr3_aa: CASSQDPGTETQYF
cdr3_nt: TGCGCCAGCAGCCAAGATCCCGGCACGGAGACCCAGTACTTC

j_call: TRBJ2-1
clone_size: many
d_call: .
v_call: TRBV11-3
cdr3_length: 14
cdr3_aa: CASKVGESNNEQFF
cdr3_nt: TGTGCCAGCAAAGTGGGAGAGAGTAACAATGAGCAGTTCTTC

j_call: TRBJ2-5
clone_size: many
d_call: .
v_call: TRBV20-1
cdr3_length: 14
cdr3_aa: CSARPTVAAETQYF
cdr3_nt: TGCAGTGCTAGACCCACCGTTGCGGCGGAGACCCAGTACTTC

j_call: TRBJ2-7
clone_size: .
d_call: TRBD1
v_call: TRBV25-1
cdr3_length: 15
cdr3_aa: CASSDEQGVSYEQYF
cdr3_nt: TGTGCCAGCAGTGATGAACAGGGGGTTTCCTACGAGCAGTACTTC

j_call: TRBJ2-3
clone_size: once
d_call: TRBD1
v_call: TRBV29-1
cdr3_length: 20
cdr3_aa: CSVDEYRDRGPLSSTDTQYF
cdr3_nt: TGCAGCGTTGACGAATACCGGGACAGGGGACCGTTATCTAGCACAGATACGCAGTATTTT

j_call: TRBJ2-1
clone_size: few
d_call: .
v_call: TRBV9
cdr3_length: 16
cdr3_aa: CASSVESRGGYNEQFF
cdr3_nt: TGTGCCAGCAGCGTAGAATCTAGAGGGGGATACAATGAGCAGTTCTTC

j_call: TRBJ2-1
clone_size: few
d_call: TRBD2
v_call: TRBV27
cdr3_length: 14
cdr3_aa: CASSLIAGPNEQFF
cdr3_nt: TGTGCCAGCAGTTTAATAGCGGGCCCCAATGAGCAGTTCTTC

j_call: TRBJ1-4
clone_size: few
d_call: .
v_call: TRBV7-2
cdr3_length: 14
cdr3_aa: CASSRARGNEKLFF
cdr3_nt: TGTGCCAGCAGCCGGGCCCGGGGAAATGAAAAACTGTTTTTT

j_call: TRBJ2-7
clone_size: .
d_call: .
v_call: TRBV20-1
cdr3_length: 15
cdr3_aa: CSARAGIPPTYEQYF
cdr3_nt: TGCAGTGCTAGAGCCGGGATACCCCCCACCTACGAGCAGTACTTC

j_call: TRBJ2-5
clone_size: .
d_call: .
v_call: TRBV10-3
cdr3_length: 14
cdr3_aa: CAIGDPARQETQYF
cdr3_nt: TGTGCCATCGGTGACCCGGCAAGACAAGAGACCCAGTACTTC

j_call: TRBJ2-2
clone_size: .
d_call: TRBD1
v_call: TRBV20-1
cdr3_length: 13
cdr3_aa: CSAKTGYTGELFF
cdr3_nt: TGCAGTGCCAAGACAGGGTACACCGGGGAGCTGTTTTTT

j_call: TRBJ2-5
clone_size: few
d_call: .
v_call: TRBV20-1
cdr3_length: 10
cdr3_aa: CSAEQETQYF
cdr3_nt: TGCAGTGCCGAGCAAGAGACCCAGTACTTC

j_call: TRBJ2-1
clone_size: few
d_call: TRBD2
v_call: TRBV7-2
cdr3_length: 16
cdr3_aa: CASSKRTSGNYNEQFF
cdr3_nt: TGTGCCAGCAGCAAGAGGACTAGCGGGAACTACAATGAGCAGTTCTTC